Listed here is a single T cell receptor beta chain. Its antigen is not known. This entry is derived from a study of cytomegalovirus exposure and HLA in healthy donors. This PCR relied on a set of 60 Vbeta primers and 13 Jbeta primers. Clones were sequenced by immunoSEQ multiplex PCR, and TCRdb holds only the in-frame ones, with some missing. This table has under 200,000 clones, 68% appearing once. Study-level points and caveats: Later analysis found that TCR beta chains associated with HLA were more clonally expanded than other, equally common chains.

Everyone who donated was a healthy bone marrow donor. The germline V gene has CDR1 SEHNR and CDR2 FQNEAQ (reference sequence). The CDR3 runs 13 residues. The V and J ends lost 6 bases and 2 bases, in that order; junction bases with no gene match: 4. The chain couples TRBV7-9 to TRBJ2-7; 7 bases map to TRBD1. The sample was PBMCs. The source is a man in his fifties in good health and CMV-seronegative. For the CDR3, the DNA is TGTGCCAGCAGTACAGGGGCCCCCTACGAGCAGTACTTC. Its translation is CASSTGAPYEQYF.